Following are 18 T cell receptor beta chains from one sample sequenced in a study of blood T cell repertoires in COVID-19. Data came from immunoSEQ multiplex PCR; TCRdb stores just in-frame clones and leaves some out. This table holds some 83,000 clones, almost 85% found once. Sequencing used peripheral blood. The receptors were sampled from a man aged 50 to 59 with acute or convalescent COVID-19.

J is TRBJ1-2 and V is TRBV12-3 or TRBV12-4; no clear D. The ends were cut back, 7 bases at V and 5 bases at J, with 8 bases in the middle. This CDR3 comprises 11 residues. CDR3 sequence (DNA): TGTGCCAGCACCCACGGTTATGGCTACACCTTC. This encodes CASTHGYGYTF.

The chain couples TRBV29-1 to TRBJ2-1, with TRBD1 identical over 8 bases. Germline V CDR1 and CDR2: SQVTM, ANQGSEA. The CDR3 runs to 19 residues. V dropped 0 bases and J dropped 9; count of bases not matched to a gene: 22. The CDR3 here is CSVEDPTGDPSSASIEQFF. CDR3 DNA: TGCAGCGTTGAAGATCCGACAGGGGATCCATCATCCGCCTCAATTGAGCAGTTCTTC.

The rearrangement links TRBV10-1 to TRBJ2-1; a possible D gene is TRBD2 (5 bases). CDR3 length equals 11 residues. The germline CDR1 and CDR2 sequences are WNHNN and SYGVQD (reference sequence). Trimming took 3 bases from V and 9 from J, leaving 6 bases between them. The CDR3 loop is CASSDAGEQFF. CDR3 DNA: TGCGCCAGCAGTGATGCGGGTGAGCAGTTCTTC.

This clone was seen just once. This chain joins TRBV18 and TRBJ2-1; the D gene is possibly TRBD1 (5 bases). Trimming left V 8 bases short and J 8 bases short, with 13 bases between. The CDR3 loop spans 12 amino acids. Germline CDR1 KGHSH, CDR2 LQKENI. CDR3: CASEVQADEQFF. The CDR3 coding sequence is TGTGCCAGCGAAGTACAGGCGGATGAGCAGTTCTTC.

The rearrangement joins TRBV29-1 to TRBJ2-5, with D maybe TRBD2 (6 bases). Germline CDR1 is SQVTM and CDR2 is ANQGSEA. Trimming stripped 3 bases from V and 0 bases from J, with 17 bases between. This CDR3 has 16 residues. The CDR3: CSVEGEGTQYQETQYF. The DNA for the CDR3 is TGCAGCGTTGAGGGGGAAGGGACTCAGTACCAAGAGACCCAGTACTTC.

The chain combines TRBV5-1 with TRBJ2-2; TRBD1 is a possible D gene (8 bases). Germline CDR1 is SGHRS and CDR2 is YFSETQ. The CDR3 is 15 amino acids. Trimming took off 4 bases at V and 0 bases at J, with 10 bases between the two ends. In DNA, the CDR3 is TGCGCCAGCAGCACAGGGGGGGCGAACACCGGGGAGCTGTTTTTT. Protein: CASSTGGANTGELFF.

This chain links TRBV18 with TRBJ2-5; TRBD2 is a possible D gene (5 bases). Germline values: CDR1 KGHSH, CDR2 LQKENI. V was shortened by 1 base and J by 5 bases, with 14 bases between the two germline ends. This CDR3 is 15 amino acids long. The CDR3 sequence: CASSPLTGKGETQYF. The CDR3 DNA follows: TGTGCCAGCTCACCACTTACGGGGAAAGGGGAGACCCAGTACTTC.

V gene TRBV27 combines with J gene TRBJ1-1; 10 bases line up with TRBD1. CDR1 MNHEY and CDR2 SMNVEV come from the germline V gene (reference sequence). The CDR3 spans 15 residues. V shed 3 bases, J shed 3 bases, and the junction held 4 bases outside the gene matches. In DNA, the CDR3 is TGTGCCAGCAGTTTCTCGGACAGGGGGGACACTGAAGCTTTCTTT. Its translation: CASSFSDRGDTEAFF.

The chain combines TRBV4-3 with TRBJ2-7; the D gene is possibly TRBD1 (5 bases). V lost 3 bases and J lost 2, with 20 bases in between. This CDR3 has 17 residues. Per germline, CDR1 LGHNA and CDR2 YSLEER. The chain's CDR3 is CASSQGPGLVKAYEQYF. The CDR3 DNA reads TGCGCCAGCAGCCAGGGGCCGGGCCTGGTAAAGGCCTACGAGCAGTACTTC.

The CDR3 here is CASSPRQGNTEAFF. The CDR3 DNA is TGTGCCAGCAGCCCCCGACAGGGTAACACTGAAGCTTTCTTT. The chain is built from TRBV7-2 and TRBJ1-1; 7 nucleotides match TRBD1. From germline, CDR1 is SGHTA and CDR2 FQGNSA. The ends lost 5 bases at V and 2 bases at J; junction bases unmatched: 5. This CDR3 is built from 14 residues.

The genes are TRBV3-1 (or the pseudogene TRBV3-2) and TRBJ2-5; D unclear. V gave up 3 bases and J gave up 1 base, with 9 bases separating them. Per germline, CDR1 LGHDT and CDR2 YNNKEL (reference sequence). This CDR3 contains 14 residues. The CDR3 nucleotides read TGTGCCAGCAGCCACTCTAGTCGCCAAGAGACCCAGTACTTC. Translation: CASSHSSRQETQYF.

CDR3 sequence reads: CASSIPNRANTEAFF. The DNA for the CDR3 is TGTGCCAGCAGTATACCTAACAGAGCGAACACTGAAGCTTTCTTT. The chain joins TRBV28 to TRBJ1-1; D unresolved. This CDR3 comprises 15 residues. Germline lookup yields CDR1 MDHEN and CDR2 SYDVKM. Trimming left V 5 bases short and J 1 base short, with 14 bases between. Supplemented by reference TRBV28 and TRBJ1-1, the full variable domain reads DVKVTQSSRYLVKRTGEKVFLECVQDMDHENMFWYRQDPGLGLRLIYFSYDVKMKEKGDIPEGYSVSREKKERFSLILESASTNQTSMYLCASSIPNRANTEAFFGQGTRLTVV.

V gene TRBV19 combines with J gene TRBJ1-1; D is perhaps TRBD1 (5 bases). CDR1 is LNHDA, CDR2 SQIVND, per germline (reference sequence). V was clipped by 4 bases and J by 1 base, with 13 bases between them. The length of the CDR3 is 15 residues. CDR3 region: CASSKRAGGNTEAFF. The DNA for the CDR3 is TGTGCCAGTAGTAAAAGGGCCGGGGGGAACACTGAAGCTTTCTTT.

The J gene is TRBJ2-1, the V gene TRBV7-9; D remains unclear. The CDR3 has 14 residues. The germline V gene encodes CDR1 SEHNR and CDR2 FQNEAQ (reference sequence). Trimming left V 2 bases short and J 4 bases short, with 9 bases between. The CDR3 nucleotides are TGTGCCAGCAGCTTATCAGAAATATACAATGAGCAGTTCTTC. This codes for CASSLSEIYNEQFF.

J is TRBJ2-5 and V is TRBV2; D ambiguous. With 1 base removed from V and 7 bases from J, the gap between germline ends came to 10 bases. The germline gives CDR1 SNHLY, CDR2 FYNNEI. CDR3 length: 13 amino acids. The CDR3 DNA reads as TGTGCCAGCAGTGAAGAGGTCTCGGGGACCCAGTACTTC. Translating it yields CASSEEVSGTQYF.

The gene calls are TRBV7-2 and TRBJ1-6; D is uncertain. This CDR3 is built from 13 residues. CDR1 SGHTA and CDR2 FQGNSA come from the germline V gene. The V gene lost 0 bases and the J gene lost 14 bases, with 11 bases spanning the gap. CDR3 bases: TGTGCCAGCAGCTTAGCGATCCGAGAAGCCCTCCACTTT. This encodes CASSLAIREALHF.

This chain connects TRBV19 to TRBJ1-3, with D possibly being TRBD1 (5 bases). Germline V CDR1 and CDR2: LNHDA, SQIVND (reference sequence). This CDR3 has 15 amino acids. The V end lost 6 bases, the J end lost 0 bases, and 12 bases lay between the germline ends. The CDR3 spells CASRFPGPSGNTIYF. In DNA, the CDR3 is TGTGCCAGTAGGTTCCCAGGGCCCTCTGGAAACACCATATATTTT. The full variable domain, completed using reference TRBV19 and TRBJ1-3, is DGGITQSPKYLFRKEGQNVTLSCEQNLNHDAMYWYRQDPGQGLRLIYYSQIVNDFQKGDIAEGYSVSREKKESFPLTVTSAQKNPTAFYLCASRFPGPSGNTIYFGEGSWLTVV.

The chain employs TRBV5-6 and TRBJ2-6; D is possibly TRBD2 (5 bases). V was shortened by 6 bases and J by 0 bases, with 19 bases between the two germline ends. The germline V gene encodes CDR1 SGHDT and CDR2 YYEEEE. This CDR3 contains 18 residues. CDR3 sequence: CASNLGRKTFSGANVLTF. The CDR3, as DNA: TGTGCCAGCAACCTAGGGAGAAAAACGTTCTCTGGGGCCAACGTCCTGACTTTC.